This is a list of T cell receptor beta chains from one sample in a study of blood T cell repertoires in COVID-19. The table came from immunoSEQ multiplex PCR; TCRdb's copy has only in-frame clones and leaves some out. The data show around 25,000 clones, around 89% seen once. The sample was peripheral blood. The receptor source for this set is a man in his 70s with acute or convalescent COVID-19. CDR3s include the opening cysteine and the closing phenylalanine or tryptophan.

v_gene: TRBV7-9
j_gene: TRBJ2-5
CDR3aa: CASSLKGTGRETQYF

v_gene: TRBV5-5
j_gene: TRBJ1-5
CDR3aa: CASSSGLSNQPQHF

v_gene: TRBV19
j_gene: TRBJ2-1
CDR3aa: CASSIDGLAYNEQFF

v_gene: TRBV7-9
j_gene: TRBJ1-3
CDR3aa: CASSSDRDAGNTIYF

v_gene: TRBV5-1
j_gene: TRBJ2-2
CDR3aa: CASSTGANTGELFF

v_gene: TRBV28
j_gene: TRBJ2-7
CDR3aa: CASNPTGTGGFYEQYF

v_gene: TRBV18
j_gene: TRBJ1-1
CDR3aa: CASSRQGLTSEAFF

v_gene: TRBV11-3
j_gene: TRBJ1-2
CDR3aa: CASSSGVEGYTF

v_gene: TRBV5-6
j_gene: TRBJ1-5
CDR3aa: CASSLGAANQPQHF

v_gene: TRBV9
j_gene: TRBJ2-7
CDR3aa: CASSVAGGDYEQYF

v_gene: TRBV28
j_gene: TRBJ2-7
CDR3aa: CASSFSGGGSYEQYF

v_gene: TRBV2
j_gene: TRBJ1-5
CDR3aa: CASSEEGAQPQHF

v_gene: TRBV5-4
j_gene: TRBJ2-1
CDR3aa: CAGYDRGPLNEQFF

v_gene: TRBV11-2
j_gene: TRBJ2-1
CDR3aa: CASSKLAGGRNEQFF

v_gene: TRBV5-1
j_gene: TRBJ1-2
CDR3aa: CASSRTGISVYGYTF

v_gene: TRBV7-9
j_gene: TRBJ2-7
CDR3aa: CASSKAASGVHEQYF

v_gene: TRBV7-9
j_gene: TRBJ1-6
CDR3aa: CASSLEQDRSPLHF

v_gene: TRBV28
j_gene: TRBJ2-2
CDR3aa: CASSFQQNTGELFF

v_gene: TRBV27
j_gene: TRBJ2-7
CDR3aa: CASSPNRGRASYEQYF

v_gene: TRBV6-2/TRBV6-3
j_gene: TRBJ2-4
CDR3aa: CASSYSEGDGKNIQYF

v_gene: TRBV7-9
j_gene: TRBJ1-5
CDR3aa: CASSLAGGGSNQPQHF

v_gene: TRBV6-5
j_gene: TRBJ2-5
CDR3aa: CASSSAGGPETQYF

v_gene: TRBV7-9
j_gene: TRBJ2-5
CDR3aa: CASSLKRAGRETQYF

v_gene: TRBV5-6
j_gene: TRBJ1-5
CDR3aa: CASSLRIMGGNQPQHF

v_gene: TRBV28
j_gene: TRBJ2-2
CDR3aa: CASKENRGRTGELFF

v_gene: TRBV3-1/TRBV3-2
j_gene: TRBJ2-3
CDR3aa: CASSQSGASTDTQYF

v_gene: TRBV10-1
j_gene: TRBJ1-1
CDR3aa: CASSESGQGSEAFF

v_gene: TRBV7-9
j_gene: TRBJ1-2
CDR3aa: CASSLGPVGRVGGYTF

v_gene: TRBV7-9
j_gene: TRBJ2-1
CDR3aa: CASNGREVDNEQFF

v_gene: TRBV5-4
j_gene: TRBJ2-3
CDR3aa: CASITSGRVVSSSGTQYF

v_gene: TRBV14
j_gene: -
CDR3aa: CASSQGGLEYYEQYF

v_gene: TRBV6-5
j_gene: TRBJ1-5
CDR3aa: CASTMGGGSQPQHF

v_gene: TRBV14
j_gene: TRBJ2-1
CDR3aa: CASSQTDRGYYNEQFF

v_gene: TRBV9
j_gene: TRBJ2-1
CDR3aa: CASSVEGSADEQFF

v_gene: TRBV19
j_gene: TRBJ2-2
CDR3aa: CASSNQGADTGELFF

v_gene: TRBV29-1
j_gene: TRBJ2-3
CDR3aa: CSVEEALSGTQYF